These T cell receptor beta chains were read from a single sample in a study of cytomegalovirus exposure and HLA in healthy donors. The data were produced by immunoSEQ multiplex PCR, yet TCRdb's version contains in-frame clones alone and is incomplete. This sample carries about 200,000 clones, approximately 86% of them seen once, and the ten largest clones take around 0.31%. Input material: PBMCs. The origin of the receptors is a woman in her 30s in good health and CMV-seronegative. Each CDR3 is given with its conserved first and last residue. The order of the fields is V gene, J gene, CDR3 protein.

v_gene: TRBV6-1
j_gene: TRBJ1-2
CDR3aa: CASSPQGRDYGYTF

v_gene: TRBV9
j_gene: TRBJ2-1
CDR3aa: CASGPTGLAGAGLFF

v_gene: TRBV5-4
j_gene: TRBJ2-7
CDR3aa: CASKTDTSYEQYF

v_gene: TRBV5-4
j_gene: TRBJ2-5
CDR3aa: CASSSRPSGPQETQYF

v_gene: TRBV21-1
j_gene: TRBJ1-6
CDR3aa: CATRTGSGTGRFFMGSPLHF

v_gene: TRBV2
j_gene: TRBJ2-2
CDR3aa: CASSDGEGGYTGELFF

v_gene: TRBV27
j_gene: TRBJ2-7
CDR3aa: CASSFGGGSSYEQYF

v_gene: TRBV28
j_gene: TRBJ2-3
CDR3aa: CASSFLADTQYF

v_gene: TRBV19
j_gene: TRBJ1-5
CDR3aa: CASSLTVVGEQPQHF

v_gene: TRBV5-6
j_gene: TRBJ2-1
CDR3aa: CASSLTRSAGPVNEQFF

v_gene: TRBV18
j_gene: TRBJ2-6
CDR3aa: CASSLISSGANVLTF

v_gene: TRBV28
j_gene: TRBJ2-5
CDR3aa: CASRTTSGLVAQYF

v_gene: TRBV19
j_gene: TRBJ1-5
CDR3aa: CASSTQGVQPQHF

v_gene: TRBV21-1
j_gene: TRBJ2-3
CDR3aa: CASSSGGSGGVADTQYF

v_gene: TRBV5-8
j_gene: TRBJ2-7
CDR3aa: CASSSTESYEQYF

v_gene: TRBV30
j_gene: TRBJ2-6
CDR3aa: CAKDSFSGANVLTF

v_gene: TRBV7-9
j_gene: TRBJ2-6
CDR3aa: CASSLGGYGANVLTF

v_gene: TRBV5-1
j_gene: TRBJ2-3
CDR3aa: CASSSGTSASTDTQYF

v_gene: TRBV6-6
j_gene: TRBJ2-2
CDR3aa: CASSLQGGTGELFF

v_gene: TRBV9
j_gene: TRBJ2-5
CDR3aa: CASSVDTSETQYF

v_gene: TRBV7-8
j_gene: TRBJ1-4
CDR3aa: CASSLGARGEKLFF

v_gene: TRBV2
j_gene: TRBJ2-4
CDR3aa: CASRQMSGIYIQYF

v_gene: TRBV10-2
j_gene: TRBJ1-3
CDR3aa: CASSKSMAAGNTIYF

v_gene: TRBV27
j_gene: TRBJ2-1
CDR3aa: CASSATSGVEQFF

v_gene: TRBV5-1
j_gene: TRBJ2-1
CDR3aa: CASRAGRGLSEQFF

v_gene: TRBV2
j_gene: TRBJ2-7
CDR3aa: CASKGLSSYEQYF

v_gene: TRBV20-1
j_gene: TRBJ1-2
CDR3aa: CSATVTSGYTF

v_gene: TRBV6-5
j_gene: TRBJ2-7
CDR3aa: CASRGDRDEQYF

v_gene: TRBV5-6
j_gene: TRBJ2-5
CDR3aa: CASTPLVLAGRGAQYF

v_gene: TRBV7-2
j_gene: TRBJ2-1
CDR3aa: CASSWERGVTYNEQFF

v_gene: TRBV19
j_gene: TRBJ1-1
CDR3aa: CASVRGNTEAFF

v_gene: TRBV5-4
j_gene: TRBJ2-7
CDR3aa: CASSRGTGPFYEQYF

v_gene: TRBV7-6
j_gene: TRBJ2-7
CDR3aa: CASARAGQGILGEQYF

v_gene: TRBV4-1
j_gene: TRBJ2-3
CDR3aa: CASSQDISGGAKTDTQYF

v_gene: TRBV5-6
j_gene: TRBJ1-4
CDR3aa: CASSLTGVNEKLFF

v_gene: TRBV9
j_gene: TRBJ2-2
CDR3aa: CASARPTNTGELFF

v_gene: TRBV5-4
j_gene: TRBJ2-7
CDR3aa: CASSQDRVRGQYF

v_gene: TRBV19
j_gene: TRBJ1-4
CDR3aa: CASSPRQGWGEKLFF

v_gene: TRBV19
j_gene: TRBJ2-6
CDR3aa: CASIGRAGANVLTF

v_gene: TRBV28
j_gene: TRBJ2-7
CDR3aa: CASGRSAGGIGEQYF

v_gene: TRBV19
j_gene: TRBJ2-3
CDR3aa: CASSIAGSGTDTQYF

v_gene: TRBV27
j_gene: TRBJ2-1
CDR3aa: CASSLLTSGGNEQFF

v_gene: TRBV18
j_gene: TRBJ2-1
CDR3aa: CASSPSAVGLDEQFF

v_gene: TRBV6-5
j_gene: TRBJ2-3
CDR3aa: CASSPGGVTDTQYF

v_gene: TRBV19
j_gene: TRBJ1-1
CDR3aa: CASNTGAEAFF

v_gene: TRBV19
j_gene: TRBJ1-3
CDR3aa: CASSKGQRATSGNTIYF

v_gene: TRBV9
j_gene: TRBJ2-7
CDR3aa: CASSVEGGQLDEQYF

v_gene: TRBV7-2
j_gene: TRBJ2-7
CDR3aa: CASSPDRSSYEQYF

v_gene: TRBV5-6
j_gene: TRBJ1-6
CDR3aa: CASSLGRFNSPLHF